This T cell receptor (beta chain) came from a study of blood T cell repertoires in COVID-19. Whole-study context: COVID-19 samples, acute and convalescent, were from the United States, Italy and Spain. Sources were T cells, B-cell-depleted T cells, or PBMCs; the material itself was cDNA or gDNA.

Original analysis: Researchers report that nucleated cell counts were estimated from reference gene primer amplification. The table came from immunoSEQ multiplex PCR; TCRdb's copy has only in-frame clones and leaves some out. V, J and clone size are those of that table, while D and trimming were read from the DNA. The data contain 200,000 to 250,000 clones, roughly 81% of them singletons. The junction had 4 bases not matched to a gene; V was cut back by 4 bases and J by 1 base. This CDR3 is 16 amino acids long. The material sequenced was peripheral blood. This TCR derives from a man aged 45-65 years who had recovered from COVID-19. V gene TRBV5-3 combines with J gene TRBJ2-3; 12 bases match TRBD2. TRBV5-3 is labeled an ORF, and its function is uncertain. CDR3 in amino acids: CARSPGLAGCTDTQYF. In DNA form, the CDR3 reads TGTGCCAGAAGCCCAGGACTAGCGGGGTGCACAGATACGCAGTATTTT.